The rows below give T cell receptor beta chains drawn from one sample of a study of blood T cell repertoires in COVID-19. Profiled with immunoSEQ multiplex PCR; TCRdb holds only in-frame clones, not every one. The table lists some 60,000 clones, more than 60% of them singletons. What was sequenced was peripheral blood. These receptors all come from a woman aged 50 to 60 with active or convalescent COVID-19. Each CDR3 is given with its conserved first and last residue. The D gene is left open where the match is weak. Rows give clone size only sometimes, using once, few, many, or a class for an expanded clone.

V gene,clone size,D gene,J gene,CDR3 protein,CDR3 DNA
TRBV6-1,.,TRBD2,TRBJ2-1,CASSVQTSGIYNEQFF,TGTGCCAGCAGTGTTCAGACTAGCGGGATCTACAATGAGCAGTTCTTC
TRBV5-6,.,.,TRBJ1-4,CASSLGRGSNEKLFF,TGTGCCAGCAGCTTGGGCCGGGGGTCTAATGAAAAACTGTTTTTT
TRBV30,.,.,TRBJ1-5,CAFTGNDQPQHF,TGTGCCTTCACAGGGAACGATCAGCCCCAGCATTTT
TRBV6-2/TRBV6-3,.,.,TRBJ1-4,CASSYGQVGEKLFF,TGTGCCAGCAGTTACGGGCAGGTCGGAGAAAAACTGTTTTTT
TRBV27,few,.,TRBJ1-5,CAAGLINQPQHF,TGTGCCGCAGGGTTGATCAATCAGCCCCAGCATTTT
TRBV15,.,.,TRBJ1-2,CATSGHRVPYGYTF,TGTGCCACCAGCGGACACAGGGTTCCCTATGGCTACACCTTC
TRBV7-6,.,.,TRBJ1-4,CASSRTAGENEKLFF,TGTGCCAGCAGCCGGACAGCGGGGGAAAATGAAAAACTGTTTTTT
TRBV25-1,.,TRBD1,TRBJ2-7,CASSPKNRGHGEQYF,TGTGCCAGCAGTCCGAAGAACAGGGGGCACGGCGAGCAGTACTTC
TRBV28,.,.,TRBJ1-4,CASSLSGGVAKLFF,TGTGCCAGCAGTTTATCGGGGGGGGTTGCAAAACTGTTTTTT
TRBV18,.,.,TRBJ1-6,CASSPSGDISPLHF,TGTGCCAGCTCACCCTCCGGGGATATATCACCCCTCCACTTT
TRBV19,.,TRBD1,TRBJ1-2,CASSMSRSRGGNYGYTF,TGTGCCAGTAGTATGTCCCGTTCCCGAGGGGGCAACTATGGCTACACCTTC
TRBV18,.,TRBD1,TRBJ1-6,CASSPTSQGRDSPLHF,TGTGCCAGCTCACCAACCTCACAGGGGCGAGATTCACCCCTCCACTTT
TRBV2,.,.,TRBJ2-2,CASTVRGYGELFF,TGTGCCAGCACCGTCAGGGGATACGGGGAGCTGTTTTTT
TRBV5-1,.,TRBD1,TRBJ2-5,CASSLSDRAQETQYF,TGCGCCAGCAGCTTGTCGGACAGGGCCCAAGAGACCCAGTACTTC
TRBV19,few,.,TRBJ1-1,CASSRILDSVNTEAFF,TGTGCCAGTAGTAGGATCTTGGACAGCGTGAACACTGAAGCTTTCTTT
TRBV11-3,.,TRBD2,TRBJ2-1,CASSLSTSGIYEQFF,TGTGCCAGCAGCTTATCTACTAGCGGGATCTATGAGCAGTTCTTC
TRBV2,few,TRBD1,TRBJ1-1,CASRRTGRMNTEAFF,TGTGCCAGCAGGAGGACAGGGCGTATGAACACTGAAGCTTTCTTT
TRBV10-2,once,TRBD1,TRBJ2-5,CASQQGEETQYF,TGCGCCAGCCAACAGGGGGAAGAGACCCAGTACTTC
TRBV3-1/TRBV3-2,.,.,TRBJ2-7,CASSQRTGSSYEQYF,TGTGCCAGCAGCCAGAGGACGGGGAGCTCCTACGAGCAGTACTTC
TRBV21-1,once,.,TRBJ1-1,CASNGGTEAFF,TGTGCCAGCAACGGAGGCACTGAAGCTTTCTTT
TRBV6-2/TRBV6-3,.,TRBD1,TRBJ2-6,CASSGTASGANVLTF,TGTGCCAGCAGTGGGACAGCCTCTGGGGCCAACGTCCTGACTTTC
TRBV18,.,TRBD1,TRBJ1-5,CASSPDRGHQPQHF,TGTGCCAGCTCACCGGACAGGGGGCATCAGCCCCAGCATTTT
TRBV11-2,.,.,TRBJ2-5,CASSRSGSQETQYF,TGTGCCAGCAGTCGTAGCGGTAGCCAAGAGACCCAGTACTTC
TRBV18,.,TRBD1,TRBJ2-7,CASSGDRGYEQYF,TGTGCCAGCTCAGGGGACAGGGGCTACGAGCAGTACTTC
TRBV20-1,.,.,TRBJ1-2,CSASNSGPANYGYTF,TGCAGTGCTAGTAACTCGGGTCCAGCTAACTATGGCTACACCTTC
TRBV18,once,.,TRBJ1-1,CASSGRTGPNTEAFF,TGTGCCAGCTCAGGCCGAACAGGGCCGAACACTGAAGCTTTCTTT
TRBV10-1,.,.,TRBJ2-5,CASSEGGSGQETQYF,TGCGCCAGCAGTGAAGGGGGTTCCGGGCAAGAGACCCAGTACTTC
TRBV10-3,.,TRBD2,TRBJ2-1,CGTGLASNEQFF,TGTGGCACGGGACTAGCGTCCAATGAGCAGTTCTTC
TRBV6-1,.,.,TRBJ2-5,CASSENTGSQETQYF,TGTGCCAGCAGTGAAAATACCGGGAGCCAAGAGACCCAGTACTTC
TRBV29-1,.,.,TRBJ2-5,CSVDVGQGETQYF,TGCAGCGTTGATGTCGGGCAGGGAGAGACCCAGTACTTC
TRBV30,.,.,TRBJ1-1,CAWSYRAYAEAFF,TGTGCCTGGAGTTACAGGGCCTACGCTGAAGCTTTCTTT
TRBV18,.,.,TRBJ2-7,CASSPWGVSYEQYF,TGTGCCAGCTCCCCGTGGGGGGTTTCATACGAGCAGTACTTC
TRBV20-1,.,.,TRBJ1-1,CSAPTGFEAFF,TGCAGTGCCCCAACAGGGTTTGAAGCTTTCTTT
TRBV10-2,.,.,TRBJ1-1,CASSIGGTTEAFF,TGCGCCAGCAGTATAGGGGGAACCACTGAAGCTTTCTTT
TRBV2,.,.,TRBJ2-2,CASSGGRNTGELFF,TGTGCCAGCAGTGGAGGGAGGAACACCGGGGAGCTGTTTTTT
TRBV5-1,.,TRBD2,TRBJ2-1,CASSLLASGREGEQFF,TGCGCCAGCAGCTTGTTGGCTAGCGGGAGGGAAGGTGAGCAGTTCTTC
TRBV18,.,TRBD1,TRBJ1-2,CASSRSGTGVEGYTF,TGTGCCAGCTCACGTTCCGGGACAGGGGTGGAAGGCTACACCTTC
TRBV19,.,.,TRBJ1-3,CASSGSLTYSGNTIYF,TGTGCCAGTAGCGGGTCGTTAACATACTCTGGAAACACCATATATTTT
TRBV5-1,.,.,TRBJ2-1,CASSLGRGYNEQFF,TGCGCCAGCAGCTTAGGCCGAGGGTACAATGAGCAGTTCTTC
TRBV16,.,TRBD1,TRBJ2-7,CASGDRDLREQYF,TGTGCCAGCGGGGACAGGGACCTTCGCGAGCAGTACTTC
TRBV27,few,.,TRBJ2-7,CASSRSGTSYEQYF,TGTGCCAGCAGCCGTTCGGGAACCTCCTACGAGCAGTACTTC
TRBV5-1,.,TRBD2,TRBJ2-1,CASSLATSSLNEQFF,TGCGCCAGCAGCTTGGCGACTAGCAGCCTCAATGAGCAGTTCTTC
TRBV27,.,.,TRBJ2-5,CASSHRGNQETQYF,TGTGCCAGCAGTCATAGGGGGAACCAAGAGACCCAGTACTTC
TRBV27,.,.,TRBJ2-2,CASSPAGRGNTGELFF,TGTGCCAGCAGTCCGGCCGGAAGGGGGAACACCGGGGAGCTGTTTTTT
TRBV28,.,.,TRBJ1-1,CASSMPGAVGSAEAFF,TGTGCCAGCAGTATGCCCGGTGCCGTCGGGAGCGCTGAAGCTTTCTTT
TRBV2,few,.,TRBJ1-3,CASSVQGSGNTIYF,TGTGCCAGCAGTGTGCAGGGATCGGGAAACACCATATATTTT
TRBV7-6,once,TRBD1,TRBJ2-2,CASSASGGSRGAGELFF,TGTGCCAGCAGCGCCTCAGGGGGCAGTCGAGGGGCCGGGGAGCTGTTTTTT
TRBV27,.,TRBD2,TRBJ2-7,CASSSLAGGAYEQYF,TGTGCCAGCAGCTCGCTAGCGGGAGGTGCCTACGAGCAGTACTTC
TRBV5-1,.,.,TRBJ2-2,CASSPGLQTNTGELFF,TGCGCCAGCAGCCCGGGACTCCAGACGAACACCGGGGAGCTGTTTTTT
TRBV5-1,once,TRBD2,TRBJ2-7,CASSLAGGSYEQYF,TGCGCCAGCAGCTTGGCGGGAGGGTCCTACGAGCAGTACTTC